This TCR beta chain was identified during a study of cytomegalovirus exposure and HLA in healthy donors. Points from the study as a whole: Analysis performed later showed TCR beta chains linked to HLA being more clonally expanded than equally common others.

The PCR had 60 Vbeta and 13 Jbeta primers. Some clones are missing from TCRdb's copy, which holds only in-frame ones; the method was immunoSEQ multiplex PCR. Of over 100,000 clones listed, approximately 80% were seen once; the top ten hold less than 3%. With regard to this clone: The antigen is undetermined.

The clonotype originates from a female donor in good health and CMV-seronegative. Sequenced: PBMCs.

The CDR3 region is CASSLAGIEAFF. CDR3 nucleotides: TGTGCCAGCAGTTTAGCGGGCATCGAAGCTTTCTTT. This chain connects TRBV28 to TRBJ1-1; D is ambiguous. Looked up from germline, CDR1 is MDHEN and CDR2 is SYDVKM. This CDR3 is 12 amino acids long. Trimming took off 2 bases at V and 8 bases at J, with 9 bases between the two ends. The entire variable domain, with the rest obtained from reference TRBV28 and TRBJ1-1, is as follows: DVKVTQSSRYLVKRTGEKVFLECVQDMDHENMFWYRQDPGLGLRLIYFSYDVKMKEKGDIPEGYSVSREKKERFSLILESASTNQTSMYLCASSLAGIEAFFGQGTRLTVV.